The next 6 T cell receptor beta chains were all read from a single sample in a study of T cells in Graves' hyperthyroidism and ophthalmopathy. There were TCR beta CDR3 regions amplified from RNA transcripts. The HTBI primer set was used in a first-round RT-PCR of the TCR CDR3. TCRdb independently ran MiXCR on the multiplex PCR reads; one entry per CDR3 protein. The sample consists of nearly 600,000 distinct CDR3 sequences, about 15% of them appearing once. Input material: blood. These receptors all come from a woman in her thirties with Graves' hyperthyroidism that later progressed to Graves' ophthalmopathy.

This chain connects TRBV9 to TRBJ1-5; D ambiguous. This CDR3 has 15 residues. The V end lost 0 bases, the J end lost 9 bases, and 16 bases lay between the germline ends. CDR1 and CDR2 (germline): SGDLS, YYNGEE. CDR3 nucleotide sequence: TGTGCCAGCAGCGTAGCTTGGGCAGAGAGTTGGCCCCAGCATTTT. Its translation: CASSVAWAESWPQHF.

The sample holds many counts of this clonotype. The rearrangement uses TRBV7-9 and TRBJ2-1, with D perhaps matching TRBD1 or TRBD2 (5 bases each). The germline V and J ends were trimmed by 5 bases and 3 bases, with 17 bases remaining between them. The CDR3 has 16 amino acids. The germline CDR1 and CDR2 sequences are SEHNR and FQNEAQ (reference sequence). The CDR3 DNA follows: TGTGCCAGCAGCCCCCCGGGTGGGGACGGCTACAATGAGCAGTTCTTC. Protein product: CASSPPGGDGYNEQFF.

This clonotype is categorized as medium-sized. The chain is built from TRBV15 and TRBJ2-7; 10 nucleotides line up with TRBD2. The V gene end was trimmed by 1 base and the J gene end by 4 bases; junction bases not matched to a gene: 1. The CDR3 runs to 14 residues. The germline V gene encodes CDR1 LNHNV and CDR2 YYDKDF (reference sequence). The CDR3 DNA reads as TGTGCCACCAGCAGAGGTAGCGGGAGGTACGAGCAGTACTTC. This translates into CATSRGSGRYEQYF. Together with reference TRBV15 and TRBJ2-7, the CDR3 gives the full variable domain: DAMVIQNPRYQVTQFGKPVTLSCSQTLNHNVMYWYQQKSSQAPKLLFHYYDKDFNNEADTPDNFQSRRPNTSFCFLDIRSPGLGDTAMYLCATSRGSGRYEQYFGPGTRLTVT.

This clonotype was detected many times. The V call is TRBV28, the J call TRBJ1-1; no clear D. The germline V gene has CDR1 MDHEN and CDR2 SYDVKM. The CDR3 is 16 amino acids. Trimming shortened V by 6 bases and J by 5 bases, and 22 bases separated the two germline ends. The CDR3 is CASSSPLTDLLTEAFF. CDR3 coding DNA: TGTGCCAGCAGCTCTCCTTTGACCGATTTATTAACTGAAGCTTTCTTT. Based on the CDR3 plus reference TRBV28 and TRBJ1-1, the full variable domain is DVKVTQSSRYLVKRTGEKVFLECVQDMDHENMFWYRQDPGLGLRLIYFSYDVKMKEKGDIPEGYSVSREKKERFSLILESASTNQTSMYLCASSSPLTDLLTEAFFGQGTRLTVV.

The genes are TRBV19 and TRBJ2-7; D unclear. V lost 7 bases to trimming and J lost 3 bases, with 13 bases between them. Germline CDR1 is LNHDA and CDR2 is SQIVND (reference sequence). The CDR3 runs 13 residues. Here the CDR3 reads CASKDLFNYEQYF. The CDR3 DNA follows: TGTGCCAGTAAGGACCTTTTTAACTACGAGCAGTACTTC.

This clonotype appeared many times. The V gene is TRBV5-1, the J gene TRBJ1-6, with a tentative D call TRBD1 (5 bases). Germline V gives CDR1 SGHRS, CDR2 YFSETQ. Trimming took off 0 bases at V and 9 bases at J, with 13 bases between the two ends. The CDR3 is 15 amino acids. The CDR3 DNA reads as TGCGCCAGCAGCTTGGCCGAGCTAGGGACTTCACCCCTCCACTTT. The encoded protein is CASSLAELGTSPLHF.